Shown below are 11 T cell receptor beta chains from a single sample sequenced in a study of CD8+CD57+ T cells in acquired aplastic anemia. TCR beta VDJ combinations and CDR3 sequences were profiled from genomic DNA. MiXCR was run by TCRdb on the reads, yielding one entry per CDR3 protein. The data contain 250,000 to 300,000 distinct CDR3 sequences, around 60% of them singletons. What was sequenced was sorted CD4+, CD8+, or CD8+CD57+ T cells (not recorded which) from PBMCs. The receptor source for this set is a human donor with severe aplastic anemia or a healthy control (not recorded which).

CDR3 loop: CASSIRGANYGYTF. The CDR3 coding sequence is TGTGCCAGCAGCATCCGCGGGGCCAACTATGGCTACACCTTC. The J gene is TRBJ1-2, the V gene TRBV7-8; D may be TRBD1 (5 bases). Germline V gene data show CDR1 as SGHVS and CDR2 as FQNEAQ. The germline V and J ends were trimmed by 5 bases and 2 bases, with 12 bases remaining between them. CDR3 size: 14 residues.

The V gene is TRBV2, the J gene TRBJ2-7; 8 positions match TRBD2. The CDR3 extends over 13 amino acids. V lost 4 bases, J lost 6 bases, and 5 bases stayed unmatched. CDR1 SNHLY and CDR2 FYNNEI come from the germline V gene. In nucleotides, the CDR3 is TGTGCCAGCAGTGCCCGGGGGGGCCCCGAGCAGTACTTC. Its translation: CASSARGGPEQYF.

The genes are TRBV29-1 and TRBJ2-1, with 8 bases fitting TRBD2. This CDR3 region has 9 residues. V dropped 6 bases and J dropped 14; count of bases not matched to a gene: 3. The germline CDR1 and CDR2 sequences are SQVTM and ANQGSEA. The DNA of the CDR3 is TGCAGCGTCGGGGGGGCCGAGTTCTTC. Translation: CSVGGAEFF.

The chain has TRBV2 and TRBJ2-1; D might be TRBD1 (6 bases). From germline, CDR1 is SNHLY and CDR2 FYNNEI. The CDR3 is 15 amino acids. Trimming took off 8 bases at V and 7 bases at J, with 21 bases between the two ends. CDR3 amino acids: CASGPPRGLWNEQFF. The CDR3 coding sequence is TGTGCCAGCGGCCCACCCAGGGGTCTATGGAATGAGCAGTTCTTC.

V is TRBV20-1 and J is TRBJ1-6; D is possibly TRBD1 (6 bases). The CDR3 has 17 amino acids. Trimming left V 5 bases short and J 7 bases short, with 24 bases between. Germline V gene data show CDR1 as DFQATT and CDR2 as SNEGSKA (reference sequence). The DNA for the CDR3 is TGCAGTGCTGGCTATAGCGGGGGGGCAGGGTACAATTCACCCCTCCACTTT. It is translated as CSAGYSGGAGYNSPLHF.

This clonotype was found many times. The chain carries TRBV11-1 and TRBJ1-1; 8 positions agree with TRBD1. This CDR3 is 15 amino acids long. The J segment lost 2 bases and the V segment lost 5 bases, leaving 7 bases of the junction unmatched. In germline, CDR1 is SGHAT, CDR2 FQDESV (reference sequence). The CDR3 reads CASSRSTGDNTEAFF. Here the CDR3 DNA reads TGTGCCAGCAGCCGCTCGACAGGGGACAACACTGAAGCTTTCTTT. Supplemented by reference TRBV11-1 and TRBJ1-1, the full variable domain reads EAEVAQSPRYKITEKSQAVAFWCDPISGHATLYWYRQILGQGPELLVQFQDESVVDDSQLPKDRFSAERLKGVDSTLKIQPAELGDSAMYLCASSRSTGDNTEAFFGQGTRLTVV.

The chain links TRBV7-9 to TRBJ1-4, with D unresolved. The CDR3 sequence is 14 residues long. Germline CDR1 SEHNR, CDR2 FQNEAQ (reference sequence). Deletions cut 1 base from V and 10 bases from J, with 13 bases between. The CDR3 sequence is CASSLEAISGKLFF. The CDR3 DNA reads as TGTGCCAGCAGCTTAGAGGCCATTAGTGGAAAACTGTTTTTT.

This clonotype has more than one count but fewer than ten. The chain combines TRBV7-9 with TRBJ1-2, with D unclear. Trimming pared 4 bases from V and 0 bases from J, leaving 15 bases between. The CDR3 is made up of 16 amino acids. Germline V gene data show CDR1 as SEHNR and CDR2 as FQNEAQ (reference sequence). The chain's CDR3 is CASSSKPTDANYGYTF. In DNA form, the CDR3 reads TGTGCCAGCAGCTCCAAACCGACGGATGCTAACTATGGCTACACCTTC. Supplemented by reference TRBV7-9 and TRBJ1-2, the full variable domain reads DTGVSQNPRHKITKRGQNVTFRCDPISEHNRLYWYRQTLGQGPEFLTYFQNEAQLEKSRLLSDRFSAERPKGSFSTLEIQRTEQGDSAMYLCASSSKPTDANYGYTFGSGTRLTVV.

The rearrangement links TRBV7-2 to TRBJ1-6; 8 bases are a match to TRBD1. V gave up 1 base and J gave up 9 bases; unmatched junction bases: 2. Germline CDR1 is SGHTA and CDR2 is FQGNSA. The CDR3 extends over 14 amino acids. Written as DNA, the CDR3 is TGTGCCAGCAGCTTAGGAGACAGGGGTTCACCCCTCCACTTT. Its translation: CASSLGDRGSPLHF.

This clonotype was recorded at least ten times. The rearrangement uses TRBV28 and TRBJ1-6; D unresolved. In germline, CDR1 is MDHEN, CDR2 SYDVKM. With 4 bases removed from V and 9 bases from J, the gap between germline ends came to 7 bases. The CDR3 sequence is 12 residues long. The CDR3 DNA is TGTGCCAGCAGTTCCGCCCCTTCACCCCTCCACTTT. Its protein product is CASSSAPSPLHF.

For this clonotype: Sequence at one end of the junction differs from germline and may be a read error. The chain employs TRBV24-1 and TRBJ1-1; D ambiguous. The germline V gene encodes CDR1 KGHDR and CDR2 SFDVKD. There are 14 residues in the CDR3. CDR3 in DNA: TGTGCCAGCAGTTTGACACGATCGAACACTGAAGCTTTCTTT. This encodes CASSLTRSNTEAFF.